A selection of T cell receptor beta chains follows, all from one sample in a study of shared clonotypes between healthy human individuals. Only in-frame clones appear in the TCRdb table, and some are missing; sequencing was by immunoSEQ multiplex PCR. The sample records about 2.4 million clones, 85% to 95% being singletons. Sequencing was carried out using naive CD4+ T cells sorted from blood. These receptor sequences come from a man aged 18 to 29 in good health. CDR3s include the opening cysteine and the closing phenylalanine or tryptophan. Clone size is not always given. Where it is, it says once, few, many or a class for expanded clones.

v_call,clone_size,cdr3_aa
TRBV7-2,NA,CASSTMGREGRDEQFF
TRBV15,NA,CATSRLAGESGSYNEQFF
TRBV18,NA,CATTHDKAVYGYTF
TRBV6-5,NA,CASQRTVDYEQYF
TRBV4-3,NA,CASSQEGEIHNEQFF
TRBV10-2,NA,CASWTGFGWGTDTQYF
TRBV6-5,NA,CASSSISGNTGELFF
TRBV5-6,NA,CASSSRDRGLRRELFF
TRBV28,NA,CASSPIAPFGYTF
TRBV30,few,CAWSVQGAEAFF